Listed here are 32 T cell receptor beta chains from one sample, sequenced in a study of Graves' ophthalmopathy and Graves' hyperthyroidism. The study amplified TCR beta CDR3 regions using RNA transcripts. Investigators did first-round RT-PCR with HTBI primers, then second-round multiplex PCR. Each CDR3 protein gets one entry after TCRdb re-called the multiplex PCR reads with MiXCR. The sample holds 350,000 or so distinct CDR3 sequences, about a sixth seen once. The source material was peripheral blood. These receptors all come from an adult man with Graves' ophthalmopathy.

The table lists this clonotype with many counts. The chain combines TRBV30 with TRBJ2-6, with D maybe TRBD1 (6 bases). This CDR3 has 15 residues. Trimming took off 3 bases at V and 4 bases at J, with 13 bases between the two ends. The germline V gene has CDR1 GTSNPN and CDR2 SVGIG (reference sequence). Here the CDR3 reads CAWRWTATGANVLTF. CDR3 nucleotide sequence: TGTGCCTGGAGGTGGACAGCCACGGGGGCCAACGTCCTGACTTTC.

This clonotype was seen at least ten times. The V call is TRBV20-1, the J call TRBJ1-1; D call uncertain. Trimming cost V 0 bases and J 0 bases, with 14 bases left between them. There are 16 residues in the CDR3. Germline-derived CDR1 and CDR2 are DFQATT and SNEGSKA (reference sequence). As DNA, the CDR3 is TGCAGTGCTAGAGACGTGACACCAGACATGAACACTGAAGCTTTCTTT. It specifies CSARDVTPDMNTEAFF.

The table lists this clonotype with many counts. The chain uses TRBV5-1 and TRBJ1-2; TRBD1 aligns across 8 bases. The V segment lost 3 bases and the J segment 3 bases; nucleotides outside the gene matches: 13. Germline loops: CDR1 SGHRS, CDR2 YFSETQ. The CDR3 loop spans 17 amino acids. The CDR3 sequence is CASSSGLISTGDYGYTF. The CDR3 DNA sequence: TGCGCCAGCAGCTCGGGCCTCATATCGACAGGGGACTATGGCTACACCTTC.

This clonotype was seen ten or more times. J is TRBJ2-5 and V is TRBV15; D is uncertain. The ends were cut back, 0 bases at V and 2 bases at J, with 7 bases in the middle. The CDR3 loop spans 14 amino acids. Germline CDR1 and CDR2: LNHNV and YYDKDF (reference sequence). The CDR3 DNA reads TGTGCCACCAGCAGAGATCTAGGGCAAGAGACCCAGTACTTC. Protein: CATSRDLGQETQYF.

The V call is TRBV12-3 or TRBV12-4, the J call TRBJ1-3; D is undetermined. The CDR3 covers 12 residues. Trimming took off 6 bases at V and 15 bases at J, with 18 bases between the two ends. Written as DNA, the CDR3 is TGTGCCAGCAGCCCTTTGGGGAATTCGCCATATTTT. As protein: CASSPLGNSPYF.

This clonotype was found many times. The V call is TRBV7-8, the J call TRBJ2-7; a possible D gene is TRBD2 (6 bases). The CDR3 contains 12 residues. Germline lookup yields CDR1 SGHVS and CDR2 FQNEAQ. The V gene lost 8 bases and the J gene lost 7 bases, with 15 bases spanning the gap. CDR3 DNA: TGTGCCAGCGCAAGGCGGGGCGTGGAGCAGTACTTC. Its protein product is CASARRGVEQYF.

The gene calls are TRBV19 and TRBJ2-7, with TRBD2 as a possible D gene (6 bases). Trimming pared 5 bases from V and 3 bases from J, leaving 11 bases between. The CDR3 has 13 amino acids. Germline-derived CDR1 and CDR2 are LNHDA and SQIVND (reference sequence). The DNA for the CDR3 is TGTGCCAGTAGTCTAGCGCCAGACTACGAGCAGTACTTC. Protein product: CASSLAPDYEQYF.

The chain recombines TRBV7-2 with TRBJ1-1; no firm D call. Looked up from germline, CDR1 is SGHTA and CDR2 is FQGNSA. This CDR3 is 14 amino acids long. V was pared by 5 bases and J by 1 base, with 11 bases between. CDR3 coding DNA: TGTGCCAGCAGCCCGTACCGACAGAACACTGAAGCTTTCTTT. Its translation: CASSPYRQNTEAFF.

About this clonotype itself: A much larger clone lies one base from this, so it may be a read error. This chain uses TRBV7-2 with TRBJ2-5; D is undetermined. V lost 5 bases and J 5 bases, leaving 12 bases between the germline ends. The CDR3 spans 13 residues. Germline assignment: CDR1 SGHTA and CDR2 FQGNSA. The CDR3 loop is CASSPPSRETQYF. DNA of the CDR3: TGTGCCAGCAGCCCCCCATCCCGGGAGACCCAGTACTTC.

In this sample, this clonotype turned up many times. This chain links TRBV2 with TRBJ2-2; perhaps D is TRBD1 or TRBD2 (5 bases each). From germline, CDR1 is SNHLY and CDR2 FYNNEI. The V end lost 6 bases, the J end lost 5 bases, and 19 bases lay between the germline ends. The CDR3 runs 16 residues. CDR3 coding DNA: TGTGCCAGCAGGGGGGAACCGGGGCATCCTACCGGGGAGCTGTTTTTT. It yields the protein CASRGEPGHPTGELFF.

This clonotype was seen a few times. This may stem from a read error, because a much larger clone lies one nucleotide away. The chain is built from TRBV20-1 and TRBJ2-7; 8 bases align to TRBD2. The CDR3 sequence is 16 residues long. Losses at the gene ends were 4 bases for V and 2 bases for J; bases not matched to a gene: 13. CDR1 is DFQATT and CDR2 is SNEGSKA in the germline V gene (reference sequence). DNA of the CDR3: TGCAGTGCTACCCACCCCGGGGGGGGACTCACCTACGAGCAGTACTTC. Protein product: CSATHPGGGLTYEQYF.

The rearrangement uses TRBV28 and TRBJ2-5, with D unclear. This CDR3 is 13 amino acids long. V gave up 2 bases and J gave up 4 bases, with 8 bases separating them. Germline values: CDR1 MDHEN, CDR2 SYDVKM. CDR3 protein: CASSLPPGETQYF. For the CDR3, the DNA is TGTGCCAGCAGTTTACCTCCAGGAGAGACCCAGTACTTC.

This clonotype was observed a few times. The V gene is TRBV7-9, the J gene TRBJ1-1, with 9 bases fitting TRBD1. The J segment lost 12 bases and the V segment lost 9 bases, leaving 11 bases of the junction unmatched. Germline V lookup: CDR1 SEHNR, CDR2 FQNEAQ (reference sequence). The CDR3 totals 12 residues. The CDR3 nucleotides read TGTGCCAGTACTCGGGACAGGGCGGTAACTTTCTTT. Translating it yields CASTRDRAVTFF.

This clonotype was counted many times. Here the CDR3 DNA reads TGTGCCACCAGCGGCGTCGGGACAGTAGGTGAAAAACTGTTTTTT. As protein: CATSGVGTVGEKLFF. This chain joins TRBV15 and TRBJ1-4; TRBD1 matches at 7 bases. The J segment lost 7 bases and the V segment lost 5 bases, leaving 10 bases of the junction unmatched. CDR3 length equals 15 residues. CDR1 is LNHNV, CDR2 YYDKDF, per germline (reference sequence).

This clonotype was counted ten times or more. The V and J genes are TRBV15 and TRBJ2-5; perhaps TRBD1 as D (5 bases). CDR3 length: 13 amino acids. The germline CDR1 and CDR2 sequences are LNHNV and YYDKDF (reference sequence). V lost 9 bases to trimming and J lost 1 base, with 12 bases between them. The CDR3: CATAQGGQETQYF. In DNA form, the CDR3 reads TGTGCCACGGCCCAGGGTGGCCAAGAGACCCAGTACTTC.

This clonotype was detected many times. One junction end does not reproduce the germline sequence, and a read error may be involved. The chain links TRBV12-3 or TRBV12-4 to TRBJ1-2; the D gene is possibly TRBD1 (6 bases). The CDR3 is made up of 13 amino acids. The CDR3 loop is CASSITGIYGYTF. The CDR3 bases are TGCGCCAGCAGTATAACAGGGATCTATGGCTACACCTTC.

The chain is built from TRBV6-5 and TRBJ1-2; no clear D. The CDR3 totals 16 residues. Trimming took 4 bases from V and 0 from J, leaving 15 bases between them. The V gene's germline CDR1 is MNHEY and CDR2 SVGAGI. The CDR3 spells CASSLTSVRANYGYTF. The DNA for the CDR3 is TGTGCCAGCAGTTTAACATCAGTCAGAGCTAACTATGGCTACACCTTC.

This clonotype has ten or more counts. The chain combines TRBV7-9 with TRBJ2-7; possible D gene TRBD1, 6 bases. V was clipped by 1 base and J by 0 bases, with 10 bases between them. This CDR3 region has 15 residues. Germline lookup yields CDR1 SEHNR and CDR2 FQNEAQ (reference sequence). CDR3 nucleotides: TGTGCCAGCAGCTTAGTAACAGGGCTCTCCTACGAGCAGTACTTC. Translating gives CASSLVTGLSYEQYF.

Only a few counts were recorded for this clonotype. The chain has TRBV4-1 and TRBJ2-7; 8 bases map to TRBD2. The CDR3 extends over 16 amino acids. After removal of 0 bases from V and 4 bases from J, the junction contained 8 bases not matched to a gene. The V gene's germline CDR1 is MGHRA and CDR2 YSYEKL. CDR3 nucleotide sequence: TGCGCCAGCAGCCAAGAATACGAGCGGGGGTCTTACGAGCAGTACTTC. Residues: CASSQEYERGSYEQYF.

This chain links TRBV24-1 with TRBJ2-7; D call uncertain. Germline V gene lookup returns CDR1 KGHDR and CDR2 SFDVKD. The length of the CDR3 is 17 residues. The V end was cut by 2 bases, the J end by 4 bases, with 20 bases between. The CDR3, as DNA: TGTGCCACCAGTGATTCCAACCGGGTCAAAGGAACGTACGAGCAGTACTTC. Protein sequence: CATSDSNRVKGTYEQYF.

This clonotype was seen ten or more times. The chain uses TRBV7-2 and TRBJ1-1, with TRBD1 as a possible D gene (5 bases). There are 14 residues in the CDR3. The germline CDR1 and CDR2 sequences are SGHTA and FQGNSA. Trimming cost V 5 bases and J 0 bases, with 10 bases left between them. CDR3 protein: CASSPGTVNTEAFF. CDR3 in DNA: TGTGCCAGCAGCCCCGGGACGGTGAACACTGAAGCTTTCTTT.

The chain's CDR3 is CASSPRGSSYNEQFF. The CDR3 DNA reads as TGTGCCAGCTCACCAAGGGGCAGCTCCTACAATGAGCAGTTCTTC. V usage is TRBV18 and J usage is TRBJ2-1, with a weak D call TRBD1 (5 bases). Trimming pared 2 bases from V and 0 bases from J, leaving 8 bases between. This CDR3 contains 15 residues. CDR1 and CDR2 from the germline V gene are KGHSH and LQKENI.

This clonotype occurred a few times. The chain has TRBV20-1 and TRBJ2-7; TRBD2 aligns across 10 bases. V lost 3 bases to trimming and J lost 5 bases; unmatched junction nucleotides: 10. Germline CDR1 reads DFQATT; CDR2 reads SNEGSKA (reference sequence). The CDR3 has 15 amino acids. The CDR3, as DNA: TGCAGTGCTAGCCCCGGTCTAGCGGGAGCCAACGAGCAGTACTTC. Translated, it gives CSASPGLAGANEQYF.

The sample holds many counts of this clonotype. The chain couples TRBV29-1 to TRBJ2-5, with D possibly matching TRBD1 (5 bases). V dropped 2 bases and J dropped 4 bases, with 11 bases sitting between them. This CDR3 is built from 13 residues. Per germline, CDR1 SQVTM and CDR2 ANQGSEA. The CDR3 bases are TGCAGCGTTGAACGGACACCCCGAGAGACCCAGTACTTC. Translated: CSVERTPRETQYF. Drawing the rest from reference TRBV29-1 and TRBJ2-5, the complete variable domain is SAVISQKPSRDICQRGTSLTIQCQVDSQVTMMFWYRQQPGQSLTLIATANQGSEATYESGFVIDKFPISRPNLTFSTLTVSNMSPEDSSIYLCSVERTPRETQYFGPGTRLLVL.

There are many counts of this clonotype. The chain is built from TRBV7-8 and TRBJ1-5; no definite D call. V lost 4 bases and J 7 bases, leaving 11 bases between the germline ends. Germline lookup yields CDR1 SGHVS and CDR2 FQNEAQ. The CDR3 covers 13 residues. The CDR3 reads CASSSTRVQPQHF. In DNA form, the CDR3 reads TGTGCCAGCAGCTCGACCCGGGTCCAGCCCCAGCATTTT.

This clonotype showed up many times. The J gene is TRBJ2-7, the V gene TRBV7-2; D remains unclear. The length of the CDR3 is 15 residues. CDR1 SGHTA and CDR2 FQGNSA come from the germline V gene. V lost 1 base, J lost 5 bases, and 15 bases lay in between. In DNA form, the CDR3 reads TGTGCCAGCAGCTTAGGGCCGAATATGGGAAACGAGCAGTACTTC. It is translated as CASSLGPNMGNEQYF.

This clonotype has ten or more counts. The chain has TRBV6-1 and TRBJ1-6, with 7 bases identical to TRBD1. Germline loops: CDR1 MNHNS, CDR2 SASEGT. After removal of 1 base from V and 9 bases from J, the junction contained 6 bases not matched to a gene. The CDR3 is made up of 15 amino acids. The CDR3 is CASSEEGAFGSPLHF. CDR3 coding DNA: TGTGCCAGCAGTGAAGAGGGGGCTTTCGGTTCACCCCTCCACTTT.

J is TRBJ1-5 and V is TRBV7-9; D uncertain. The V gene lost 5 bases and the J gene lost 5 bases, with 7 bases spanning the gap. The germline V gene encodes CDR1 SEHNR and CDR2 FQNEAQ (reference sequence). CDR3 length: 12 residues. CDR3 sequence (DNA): TGTGCCAGCAGCCCTACGGATCAGCCCCAGCATTTT. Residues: CASSPTDQPQHF. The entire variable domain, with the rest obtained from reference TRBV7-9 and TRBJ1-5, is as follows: DTGVSQNPRHKITKRGQNVTFRCDPISEHNRLYWYRQTLGQGPEFLTYFQNEAQLEKSRLLSDRFSAERPKGSFSTLEIQRTEQGDSAMYLCASSPTDQPQHFGDGTRLSIL.

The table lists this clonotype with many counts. This CDR3 reads CASSATANQETQYF. CDR3 nucleotide sequence: TGCGCCAGCAGCGCTACAGCTAACCAAGAGACCCAGTACTTC. The chain carries TRBV5-1 and TRBJ2-5; D gene ambiguous. Trimming shortened V by 4 bases and J by 0 bases, and 10 bases separated the two germline ends. The CDR3 consists of 14 residues. CDR1 and CDR2 from the germline V gene are SGHRS and YFSETQ.

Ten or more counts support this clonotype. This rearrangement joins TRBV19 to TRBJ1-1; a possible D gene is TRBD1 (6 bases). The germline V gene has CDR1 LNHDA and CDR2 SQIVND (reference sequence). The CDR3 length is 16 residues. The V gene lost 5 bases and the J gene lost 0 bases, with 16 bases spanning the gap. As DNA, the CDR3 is TGTGCCAGTAGTGAACAATCAGGGGTTCTGAACACTGAAGCTTTCTTT. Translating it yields CASSEQSGVLNTEAFF.

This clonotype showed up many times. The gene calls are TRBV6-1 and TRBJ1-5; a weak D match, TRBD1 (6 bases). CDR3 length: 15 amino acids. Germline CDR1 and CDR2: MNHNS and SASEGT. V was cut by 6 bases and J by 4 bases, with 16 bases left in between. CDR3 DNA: TGTGCCAGCAGGAAGGTGGGGGGCCGTAATCAGCCCCAGCATTTT. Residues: CASRKVGGRNQPQHF.

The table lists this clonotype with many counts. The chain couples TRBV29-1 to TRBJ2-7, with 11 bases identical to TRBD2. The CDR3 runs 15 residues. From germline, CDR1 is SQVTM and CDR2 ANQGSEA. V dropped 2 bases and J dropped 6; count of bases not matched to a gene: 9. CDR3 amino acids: CSVESTTSGASEQYF. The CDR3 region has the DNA TGCAGCGTTGAAAGCACGACTAGCGGGGCCAGCGAGCAGTACTTC.